The next 7 T cell receptor beta chains were all read from a single sample in a study of radiotherapy plus CTLA-4 blockade in lung cancer. Some clones are missing from TCRdb's copy, which holds only in-frame ones; the method was immunoSEQ multiplex PCR. The table records about 14,000 clones, 80% to 90% of them present only once. This specimen was peripheral blood, taken from a patient treated with radiotherapy plus ipilimumab. The receptors derive from a human donor with non-small cell lung cancer that progressed on radiotherapy plus ipilimumab. Some clones in this sample may be carry-over from other donors' samples.

This chain links TRBV7-7 with TRBJ2-2, with unresolved D. The CDR3 has 12 amino acids. The V end was cut by 4 bases, the J end by 7 bases, with 7 bases between. CDR1 and CDR2 from the germline V gene are SSHAT and FNYEAQ (reference sequence). The CDR3 region is CASSSQSGELFF. CDR3 DNA sequence: TGTGCCAGCAGCTCACAAAGCGGGGAGCTGTTTTTT.

About this clone itself: Its ends do not fully match the called genes, so a read error is possible. The same CDR3 is also encoded by other DNA sequences in this sample. The rearrangement uses TRBV4-3 and TRBJ2-1; D unclear. The germline gives CDR1 LGHNA, CDR2 YSLEER. This CDR3 is 19 amino acids long. CDR3 sequence reads: CASSQDLGASVPSYNEQFF. In DNA form, the CDR3 reads TGCGCTAGCAGCCAAGATTTGGGCGCGTCAGTCCCCTCCTACAATGAGCAGTTCTTC.

The gene calls are TRBV11-3 and TRBJ2-4; weak D call: TRBD2 (6 bases). The CDR3 sequence is 19 residues long. The germline V gene has CDR1 SGHNT and CDR2 YENEEA. V lost 1 base, J lost 0 bases, and 19 bases lay in between. CDR3: CASSLGKRVREVAKNIQYF. CDR3 DNA: TGTGCCAGCAGCTTAGGGAAGCGGGTCAGGGAAGTAGCCAAAAACATTCAGTACTTC.

The chain has TRBV2 and TRBJ2-1, with D uncertain. The CDR3 totals 14 residues. Per germline, CDR1 SNHLY and CDR2 FYNNEI. V was trimmed by 2 bases and J by 5 bases, leaving 10 bases between them. CDR3 sequence: CASSELAPHNEQFF. The CDR3 bases are TGTGCCAGCAGTGAACTGGCTCCACACAATGAGCAGTTCTTC.

The gene calls are TRBV7-7 and TRBJ2-1, with D tentatively TRBD2 (5 bases). V lost 1 base and J 6 bases, leaving 7 bases between the germline ends. Germline CDR1 and CDR2: SSHAT and FNYEAQ (reference sequence). The CDR3 is 13 amino acids. The CDR3 DNA reads as TGTGCCAGCAGCTTAGGGAGCGGCAATGAGCAGTTCTTC. Translated, it gives CASSLGSGNEQFF. Drawing the rest from reference TRBV7-7 and TRBJ2-1, the complete variable domain is GAGVSQSPRYKVTKRGQDVTLRCDPISSHATLYWYQQALGQGPEFLTYFNYEAQPDKSGLPSDRFSAERPEGSISTLTIQRTEQRDSAMYRCASSLGSGNEQFFGPGTRLTVL.

This clone has a handful of counts. The chain employs TRBV2 and TRBJ2-3; D remains unclear. The CDR3 has 13 residues. V was trimmed by 1 base and J by 9 bases, leaving 11 bases between them. Looked up from germline, CDR1 is SNHLY and CDR2 is FYNNEI. The CDR3: CASSEGSSPTQYF. DNA for the CDR3: TGTGCCAGCAGTGAAGGAAGTAGCCCCACGCAGTATTTT.

CDR3 loop: CASSLVAGSRNEQFF. CDR3 coding DNA: TGCGCCAGCAGCTTGGTAGCGGGGAGCAGGAATGAGCAGTTCTTC. The J gene is TRBJ2-1, the V gene TRBV5-1, with 8 positions matching TRBD2. CDR1 is SGHRS and CDR2 is YFSETQ in the germline V gene. This CDR3 is built from 15 residues. V gave up 0 bases and J gave up 7 bases; unmatched junction bases: 6.